This T cell receptor (beta chain) was sequenced during a study of OX40 agonist ivuxolimab in advanced cancers. The V gene's germline CDR1 is LGHNA and CDR2 YSLEER. The CDR3 loop spans 19 amino acids. The V end was cut by 0 bases, the J end by 0 bases, with 18 bases between. Clones were read by immunoSEQ multiplex PCR, and TCRdb kept only the in-frame ones, dropping some. The sample records approximately 60,000 clones, 84% being singletons. The sequencing used CD4+ or CD8+ T cells sorted from blood, collected in a trial of the OX40 agonist ivuxolimab. This TCR came from an adult with an advanced solid tumor such as melanoma, head and neck, liver or kidney cancer. The J gene is TRBJ1-5, the V gene TRBV4-3, with a tentative D call TRBD1 (6 bases). The CDR3 region has the DNA TGCGCCAGCAGCCAAGATTGGGGGCTTGGACTCCATAGCAATCAGCCCCAGCATTTT. Translated: CASSQDWGLGLHSNQPQHF.